One TCR beta chain is described in this entry. Its antigen is unknown. These data come from a study of shared clonotypes between healthy human individuals. Study background: Three plates each covered CD4 naive and memory; CD8 naive two, CD8 memory one.

CD8 cells regarded as naive lacked CD45RO, were positively chosen for CCR7, and omitted terminally differentiated effector memory CD45RA+ cells. Findings and limits, study-wide: Generation probability values for non-shared clonotypes were lower than those for clonotypes shared by all four donors. Rarefaction indicated that sorted-subset sequencing remained incomplete although depth was large.

The protocol was immunoSEQ multiplex PCR, while the TCRdb copy is restricted to in-frame clones and leaves out a portion. The sample holds hundreds of thousands of clones, roughly 98% seen once. This CDR3 is built from 12 residues. CDR1 MGHRA and CDR2 YSYEKL come from the germline V gene. The germline V and J ends were trimmed by 4 bases and 2 bases, with 6 bases remaining between them. This clonotype was obtained from a man younger than 40 in good health. Sequencing used naive CD8+ T cells sorted from blood. This sequence joins TRBV4-1 and TRBJ2-7; D unresolved. CDR3 sequence: CASSPRTYEQYF. In DNA form, the CDR3 reads TGCGCCAGCAGCCCCCGGACCTACGAGCAGTACTTC.